A selection of T cell receptor beta chains follows, all from one sample in a study of T-cell reconstitution after alpha-beta-depleted transplantation in children. TCRdb reprocessed the PCR reads with MiXCR, giving one entry per CDR3 protein. The table shows 500,000 to 600,000 distinct CDR3 sequences, with less than 35% occurring only once. Sequences were derived from PBMCs from the stem cell graft donor, sampled from the stem cell graft. These receptors were collected from a human donor who donated a stem cell graft to a child with aplastic anemia. CDR3s leave out the opening cysteine and the closing phenylalanine or tryptophan.

V | CDR3
TRBV20-1 | SARPTGQPGTQY
TRBV5-1 | ASSSGPFGQGNYGYT
TRBV9 | ASSSQGLAGVDEQY
TRBV5-1 | ASSFIVAGGQTQY
TRBV5-6 | ASRPDRPGDYYGYT
TRBV24-1 | ATSDSGRIYEQY
TRBV5-4 | ASSLVWDTSKDGYT
TRBV10-3 | ATQSQGEETQY
TRBV15 | ATSPAAGYHSGANVLT
TRBV9 | ASSVGPGNSGNTIY
TRBV12-3/TRBV12-4 | ASSLVRGAAANTGELF
TRBV20-1 | SATKGWTSGGPDNEQF
TRBV4-1 | ASSQDPGGRGNTIY
TRBV5-1 | ASSFDAGMNTGELF
TRBV20-1 | SASPGVAEAF
TRBV5-1 | ASSLSGYNEQF
TRBV10-1 | ASSPPGLAGAEQF
TRBV11-1 | ASSSPGRGYEQY
TRBV29-1 | SVAGRAGELF
TRBV9 | ASSVDLGTYYEQY
TRBV24-1 | ATSDPQGAGFSSTGELF
TRBV11-2 | ASSPRQGKNEQY
TRBV30 | AWSPGAVSYEQY
TRBV12-3/TRBV12-4 | ASNRAGVTYEQF
TRBV12-3/TRBV12-4 | ASSLMGTGLETQY
TRBV19 | ASSIAPAGGTYNEQF
TRBV30 | AWSTGTFVYEQY
TRBV20-1 | SANRWGYGYT